This is a list of T cell receptor beta chains from one sample in a study of molecular identifiers for immune sequencing clone quantification. MiXCR, run by TCRdb on the PCR reads, gives a single entry per CDR3 protein. Found here are over 300,000 distinct CDR3 sequences, about 22% of them singletons; the top ten hold about 0.7%. Specimen: naive CD8+ T cells from blood, with Jurkat cell RNA spiked in. The receptors were gathered from a human donor in good health. Some libraries in this study had Jurkat cell RNA spiked in. The CDR3 runs from the conserved cysteine through the conserved F or W. Fields, in order: clone size, V gene, D gene, J gene, CDR3 DNA, CDR3 protein. The D gene is left open where the match is weak. Expanded clones get a size class; other rows say once, few or many, or leave the size out.

clone_size: many; v_call: TRBV9; d_call: -; j_call: TRBJ2-3; cdr3_nt: TGTGCCAGCAGCGTCAGGGGCTCTCCCCCAGATACGCAGTATTTT; cdr3_aa: CASSVRGSPPDTQYF
clone_size: -; v_call: TRBV2; d_call: TRBD2; j_call: TRBJ2-1; cdr3_nt: TGTGCCAGAAGGACTAGCGGATACGATGAGCAGTTCTTC; cdr3_aa: CARRTSGYDEQFF
clone_size: many; v_call: TRBV28; d_call: -; j_call: TRBJ2-7; cdr3_nt: TGTGCCAGCAGCAAACCCCGGGACTTCTCCTACGAGCAGTACTTC; cdr3_aa: CASSKPRDFSYEQYF
clone_size: many; v_call: TRBV15; d_call: -; j_call: TRBJ1-5; cdr3_nt: TGTGCCACCAGCAGAGATTATGTGGCAAGGACAGAAAGCAATCAGCCCCAGCATTTT; cdr3_aa: CATSRDYVARTESNQPQHF
clone_size: -; v_call: TRBV15; d_call: TRBD1; j_call: TRBJ1-1; cdr3_nt: TGTGCCACCAGCCGAGGGGCGAAAACAGGGGGCACTGAAGCTTTCTTT; cdr3_aa: CATSRGAKTGGTEAFF
clone_size: -; v_call: TRBV9; d_call: -; j_call: TRBJ2-2; cdr3_nt: TGTGCCAGCAGCGTTCACGGGGTGACGAACACCGGGGAGCTGTTTTTT; cdr3_aa: CASSVHGVTNTGELFF
clone_size: many; v_call: TRBV6-5; d_call: -; j_call: TRBJ2-1; cdr3_nt: TGTGCCAGCCACCTTTTAAATGAGCAGTTCTTC; cdr3_aa: CASHLLNEQFF
clone_size: few; v_call: TRBV20-1; d_call: TRBD2; j_call: TRBJ2-1; cdr3_nt: TGCAGTGCTCTTAGCGGGACGGCGTACAATGAGCAGTTCTTC; cdr3_aa: CSALSGTAYNEQFF
clone_size: -; v_call: TRBV30; d_call: -; j_call: TRBJ2-7; cdr3_nt: TGTGCCTGGAGCCGGGGGAGCTCCTACGAGCAGTACTTC; cdr3_aa: CAWSRGSSYEQYF
clone_size: -; v_call: TRBV6-5; d_call: -; j_call: TRBJ2-3; cdr3_nt: TGTGCCAGCAGTGTCTACCCCCGAGAGATAGATATGCAGTATTTT; cdr3_aa: CASSVYPREIDMQYF
clone_size: -; v_call: TRBV4-3; d_call: TRBD1; j_call: TRBJ1-4; cdr3_nt: TGCGCCAGCAGCCAAGCCCATCGGGGGACAGACCTCACAACTAATGAAAAACTGTTTTTT; cdr3_aa: CASSQAHRGTDLTTNEKLFF
clone_size: many; v_call: TRBV5-1; d_call: -; j_call: TRBJ2-7; cdr3_nt: TGCGCCAGCAGCTTTCATCCAGGTTCCTACGAGCAGTACTTC; cdr3_aa: CASSFHPGSYEQYF
clone_size: -; v_call: TRBV4-3; d_call: -; j_call: TRBJ2-2; cdr3_nt: TGCGCCAGCAGCCAAGTTCAGTTTCGAACCGGGGAGCTGTTTTTT; cdr3_aa: CASSQVQFRTGELFF
clone_size: few; v_call: TRBV12-3/TRBV12-4; d_call: -; j_call: TRBJ2-3; cdr3_nt: TGTGCCAGCAGAGACGACACAGATACGCAGTATTTT; cdr3_aa: CASRDDTDTQYF
clone_size: many; v_call: TRBV11-2; d_call: -; j_call: TRBJ2-1; cdr3_nt: TGTGCCAGCAGCTTAAGTGGGGGCTCCTACAATGAGCAGTTCTTC; cdr3_aa: CASSLSGGSYNEQFF
clone_size: -; v_call: TRBV5-4; d_call: -; j_call: TRBJ1-3; cdr3_nt: TGTGCCAGCAGCTTTGATTCCACTGGAAACACCATATATTTT; cdr3_aa: CASSFDSTGNTIYF
clone_size: few; v_call: TRBV12-3/TRBV12-4; d_call: TRBD2; j_call: TRBJ2-3; cdr3_nt: TGTGCCAGCAGGCCTCAACGGGGGGGCGGGCGAGATACGCAGTATTTT; cdr3_aa: CASRPQRGGGRDTQYF
clone_size: few; v_call: TRBV3-1; d_call: TRBD2; j_call: TRBJ2-1; cdr3_nt: TGTGCCAGCAGCCATGTAGCGGGAGGGCGCAATGAGCAGTTCTTC; cdr3_aa: CASSHVAGGRNEQFF
clone_size: few; v_call: TRBV27; d_call: TRBD1; j_call: TRBJ2-7; cdr3_nt: TGTGCCAGCAGTTTAAGCGGACAGGGGGGCTCTCTTGGGGAGCAGTACTTC; cdr3_aa: CASSLSGQGGSLGEQYF
clone_size: -; v_call: TRBV9; d_call: TRBD1; j_call: TRBJ2-7; cdr3_nt: TGTGCCAGCAGCGTAGCTATGGGACAGATCTACGAGCAGTACTTC; cdr3_aa: CASSVAMGQIYEQYF
clone_size: -; v_call: TRBV29-1; d_call: -; j_call: TRBJ2-1; cdr3_nt: TGCAGCGTTGACCCGGATGAGCAGTTCTTC; cdr3_aa: CSVDPDEQFF
clone_size: many; v_call: TRBV13; d_call: TRBD2; j_call: TRBJ2-2; cdr3_nt: TGTGCCAGCAGCCCCGGAGCGGGGGGCACTTTTGGGGAGCTGTTTTTT; cdr3_aa: CASSPGAGGTFGELFF
clone_size: many; v_call: TRBV12-3/TRBV12-4; d_call: TRBD2; j_call: TRBJ2-3; cdr3_nt: TGTGCCAGCATGGATGCTAGCGGGAGAAGCACAGATACGCAGTATTTT; cdr3_aa: CASMDASGRSTDTQYF
clone_size: -; v_call: TRBV15; d_call: -; j_call: TRBJ1-5; cdr3_nt: TGTGCCACCAGCGCAGGGTCTACTCAGCCCCAGCATTTT; cdr3_aa: CATSAGSTQPQHF
clone_size: -; v_call: TRBV11-2; d_call: -; j_call: TRBJ2-7; cdr3_nt: TGTGCCAGCAGAGTAGAACAGGGATACTACGAGCAGTACTTC; cdr3_aa: CASRVEQGYYEQYF
clone_size: many; v_call: TRBV30; d_call: -; j_call: TRBJ1-1; cdr3_nt: TGTGCCTGGAGGGCCTATGGGACTGAAGCTTTCTTT; cdr3_aa: CAWRAYGTEAFF
clone_size: few; v_call: TRBV27; d_call: -; j_call: TRBJ2-2; cdr3_nt: TGTGCCAGCAGTCCCCGGGTCGGCCCCTACCCCGGGGAGCTGTTTTTT; cdr3_aa: CASSPRVGPYPGELFF